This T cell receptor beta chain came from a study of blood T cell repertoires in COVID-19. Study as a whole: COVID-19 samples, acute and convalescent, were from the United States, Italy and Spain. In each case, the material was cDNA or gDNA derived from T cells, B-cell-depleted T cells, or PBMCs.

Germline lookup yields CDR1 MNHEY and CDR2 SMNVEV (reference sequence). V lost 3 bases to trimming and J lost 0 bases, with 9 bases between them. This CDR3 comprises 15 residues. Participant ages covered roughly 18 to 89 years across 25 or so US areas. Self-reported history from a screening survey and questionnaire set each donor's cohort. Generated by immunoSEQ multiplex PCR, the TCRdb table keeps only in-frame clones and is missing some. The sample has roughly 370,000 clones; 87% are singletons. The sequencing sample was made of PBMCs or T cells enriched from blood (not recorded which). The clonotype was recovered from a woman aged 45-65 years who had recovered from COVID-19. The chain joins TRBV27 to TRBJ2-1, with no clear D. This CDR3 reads CASSLGISSYNEQFF. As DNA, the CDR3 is TGTGCCAGCAGTTTGGGCATTAGCTCCTACAATGAGCAGTTCTTC.